The 9 T cell receptor beta chains below all came from one sample that was sequenced in a study of cytomegalovirus exposure and HLA in healthy donors. PCR amplification relied on 60 Vbeta primers (plus 13 Jbeta primers). Only in-frame clones appear in the TCRdb table, and some are missing; sequencing was by immunoSEQ multiplex PCR. This sample's table reports roughly 200,000 clones. Sequencing was carried out using PBMCs. All receptors derive from a man under 40 in good health and CMV-seronegative.

The chain joins TRBV10-1 to TRBJ2-7; maybe TRBD1 (5 bases). Germline-derived CDR1 and CDR2 are WNHNN and SYGVQD (reference sequence). CDR3 size: 14 residues. The V end lost 4 bases, the J end lost 2 bases, and 12 bases lay between the germline ends. In DNA, the CDR3 is TGCGCCAGCAGTGTTACAGGCGTTCCCTACGAGCAGTACTTC. This encodes CASSVTGVPYEQYF.

The chain has TRBV10-3 and TRBJ1-2, with D maybe TRBD1 (6 bases). V was cut by 5 bases and J by 3 bases, with 10 bases left in between. The CDR3 runs to 13 residues. From germline, CDR1 is ENHRY and CDR2 SYGVKD. The CDR3 spells CAISNQGYYGYTF. The DNA for the CDR3 is TGTGCCATCAGTAACCAGGGGTACTATGGCTACACCTTC.

The chain recombines TRBV5-4 with TRBJ1-2, with D hard to call. Deletions cut 1 base from V and 2 bases from J, with 15 bases between. CDR3 size: 16 residues. CDR1 is SGHNT, CDR2 YYREEE, per germline (reference sequence). Written as DNA, the CDR3 is TGTGCCAGCAGCTTGTCTGGTGAAATCCTAAACTATGGCTACACCTTC. Residues: CASSLSGEILNYGYTF.

The chain employs TRBV19 and TRBJ2-7; the D gene is possibly TRBD1 (6 bases). This CDR3 spans 15 amino acids. Trimming left V 6 bases short and J 2 bases short, with 17 bases between. CDR1 and CDR2 (germline): LNHDA, SQIVND (reference sequence). The DNA for the CDR3 is TGTGCCAGTAGATGGGGGCAGGCGACCCCCTACGAGCAGTACTTC. Encoded protein: CASRWGQATPYEQYF.

The DNA for the CDR3 is TGTGCCAGCAGCAGGAGACAGGGGGCAGATACGCAGTATTTT. As protein: CASSRRQGADTQYF. The chain is built from TRBV11-3 and TRBJ2-3; 9 bases map to TRBD1. CDR3 length: 14 residues. V was clipped by 5 bases and J by 4 bases; unmatched bases: 4. Germline lookup yields CDR1 SGHNT and CDR2 YENEEA.

The chain combines TRBV13 with TRBJ1-1, with D perhaps matching TRBD1 (6 bases). The CDR3 sequence is 17 residues long. Germline-derived CDR1 and CDR2 are PRHDT and FYEKMQ (reference sequence). V was pared by 2 bases and J by 6 bases, with 22 bases between. The CDR3 protein is CASSLQWETGQGAEAFF. As DNA, the CDR3 is TGTGCCAGCAGCTTACAGTGGGAGACAGGCCAGGGCGCTGAAGCTTTCTTT.

The chain couples TRBV5-8 to TRBJ2-1; possibly TRBD2 for D (6 bases). With 1 base removed from V and 0 bases from J, the gap between germline ends came to 8 bases. This CDR3 comprises 15 residues. CDR1 is SGHTS, CDR2 YDEGEE, per germline. CDR3 residues: CASSLLGSSYNEQFF. The CDR3 nucleotides read TGTGCCAGCAGCTTGCTCGGGAGCTCCTACAATGAGCAGTTCTTC.

V gene TRBV4-3 combines with J gene TRBJ1-2; D gene uncertain. Germline CDR1 is LGHNA and CDR2 is YSLEER. The CDR3 totals 14 residues. The V and J ends lost 0 bases and 6 bases respectively, with 11 bases between them. CDR3 region: CASSQDRQVHGYTF. The CDR3 coding sequence is TGCGCCAGCAGCCAAGATCGCCAGGTTCATGGCTACACCTTC.

This chain connects TRBV27 to TRBJ2-3; 10 bases are a match to TRBD2. The germline V gene encodes CDR1 MNHEY and CDR2 SMNVEV (reference sequence). After removal of 2 bases from V and 11 bases from J, the junction contained 16 bases not matched to a gene. The CDR3 sequence is 17 residues long. CDR3 DNA: TGTGCCAGCAGTTTAGGGCTCCCGGCTAGCGGGGGTTGGGAGCAGTATTTT. It yields the protein CASSLGLPASGGWEQYF.